This T cell receptor beta chain stems from a study of blood T cell repertoires in COVID-19. For the study at large: Some COVID-19 samples were acute and others convalescent; all came from the United States, Italy and Spain.

Germline CDR1 LNHDA, CDR2 SQIVND (reference sequence). The CDR3 covers 14 residues. With 7 bases clipped from V and 5 bases from J, the junction kept 10 bases outside the gene matches. Sequencing used immunoSEQ multiplex PCR; TCRdb keeps in-frame clones, though not all of them. This sample has around 120,000 clones, with about nine tenths found just once. The receptor was isolated from a man between 60 and 75 years old with COVID-19, enrolled during active disease. The gene calls are TRBV19 and TRBJ1-2; TRBD1 matches at 7 bases. The sample comprised peripheral blood. CDR3 nucleotides: TGTGCCAGTACCTATAGGGGACAGACATATGGCTACACCTTC. Translated, it gives CASTYRGQTYGYTF.